This record concerns one TCR beta chain sequence. This sample was taken from a study of blood T cell repertoires in COVID-19. The V and J ends lost 7 bases and 4 bases respectively, with 14 bases between them. The germline gives CDR1 MNHEY, CDR2 SMNVEV (reference sequence). This CDR3 is 14 amino acids long. This table comes from immunoSEQ multiplex PCR, and its TCRdb copy is limited to in-frame clones, with some not included. The sample shows over 200,000 clones, approximately 83% of them seen only once. Sequencing input: PBMCs or T cells enriched from blood (not recorded which). The rearrangement uses TRBV27 and TRBJ2-1, with TRBD1 as a possible D gene (6 bases). This receptor was identified in a woman between 45 and 60 years old who had recovered from COVID-19. The CDR3 DNA follows: TGTGCCAGCAAACGGACAGAGAAATACAATGAGCAGTTCTTC. This encodes CASKRTEKYNEQFF.